The 20 T cell receptor beta chains listed next were all sequenced from one sample in a study of shared clonotypes between healthy human individuals. The repertoire was sequenced with immunoSEQ multiplex PCR; TCRdb's copy has only in-frame clones and lacks some. The sample shows some 1 million clones, 70% to 80% of them seen only once. The sequenced sample was memory CD4+ T cells sorted from blood. The subset: CD45RA-negative fraction. The source is a man aged 18 to 35 in good health.

The sample holds many counts of this clone. CDR3 region: CASSLRAGGSGANVLTF. The CDR3 nucleotides read TGTGCCAGCAGCTTGCGGGCGGGGGGCTCTGGGGCCAACGTCCTGACTTTC. The chain combines TRBV5-4 with TRBJ2-6; TRBD2 aligns across 8 bases. CDR1 SGHNT and CDR2 YYREEE come from the germline V gene (reference sequence). The CDR3 is 17 amino acids. With V trimmed by 1 base and J by 0 bases, 3 bases remained unmatched.

For this clone: Other DNA sequences in the same sample also yield this CDR3. The genes are TRBV30 and TRBJ2-5, with a weak D call TRBD2 (6 bases). V was pared by 3 bases and J by 2 bases, with 10 bases between. In germline, CDR1 is GTSNPN, CDR2 SVGIG (reference sequence). CDR3 length equals 13 residues. CDR3 amino acids: CAWSGGRQETQYF. The DNA for the CDR3 is TGTGCCTGGAGCGGGGGTCGACAAGAGACCCAGTACTTC.

J is TRBJ2-2 and V is TRBV6-1; a possible D gene is TRBD1 (5 bases). Germline-derived CDR1 and CDR2 are MNHNS and SASEGT. This CDR3 comprises 15 residues. V lost 4 bases and J 1 base, leaving 10 bases between the germline ends. This CDR3 reads CASSVGRRNTGELFF. In DNA form, the CDR3 reads TGTGCCAGCAGTGTGGGGCGGAGGAACACCGGGGAGCTGTTTTTT.

This chain joins TRBV19 and TRBJ1-2; TRBD1 might be the D (6 bases). Germline lookup yields CDR1 LNHDA and CDR2 SQIVND (reference sequence). V was trimmed by 6 bases and J by 0 bases, leaving 11 bases between them. This CDR3 has 14 amino acids. CDR3 loop: CASRVQGTNYGYTF. The CDR3 coding sequence is TGTGCCAGTAGGGTACAGGGAACTAACTATGGCTACACCTTC. Based on the CDR3 plus reference TRBV19 and TRBJ1-2, the full variable domain is DGGITQSPKYLFRKEGQNVTLSCEQNLNHDAMYWYRQDPGQGLRLIYYSQIVNDFQKGDIAEGYSVSREKKESFPLTVTSAQKNPTAFYLCASRVQGTNYGYTFGSGTRLTVV.

This clone was observed a handful of times. J is TRBJ1-1 and V is TRBV10-3; possible D gene TRBD1, 5 bases. The CDR3 is 14 amino acids. Trimming left V 8 bases short and J 1 base short, with 14 bases between. The germline V gene has CDR1 ENHRY and CDR2 SYGVKD. The CDR3 DNA is TGTGCCATCTCCCGTGGGGGAGGGAACACTGAAGCTTTCTTT. Translating gives CAISRGGGNTEAFF.

This chain joins TRBV6-4 and TRBJ1-1; TRBD1 matches 7 bases. The trim removed 10 bases at V and 8 bases at J, leaving 19 bases unmatched. CDR1 and CDR2 from the germline V gene are MRHNA and SNTAGT. This CDR3 is built from 15 residues. CDR3 in DNA: TGTGCCACCCCGGCCCCCGAGACAGGGAGCTTAGAAGCTTTCTTT. Residues: CATPAPETGSLEAFF.

V gene TRBV6-6 combines with J gene TRBJ2-5, with 7 bases identical to TRBD2. The CDR3 covers 13 residues. Germline CDR1 and CDR2: MNHNY and SVGAGI (reference sequence). V lost 9 bases, J lost 5 bases, and 9 bases stayed unmatched. CDR3 sequence: CASRGRAGETQYF. The CDR3 DNA is TGTGCCAGTCGGGGGAGGGCAGGGGAGACCCAGTACTTC.

The chain couples TRBV2 to TRBJ2-7; 8 nucleotides agree with TRBD2. The ends lost 7 bases at V and 6 bases at J; junction bases unmatched: 11. Germline CDR1 is SNHLY and CDR2 is FYNNEI. The CDR3 length is 14 residues. CDR3 protein: CASKPTASGPEQYF. DNA of the CDR3: TGTGCCAGCAAACCGACGGCTAGCGGGCCCGAGCAGTACTTC.

The V gene is TRBV7-9, the J gene TRBJ2-5, with D hard to call. Between the trimmed V and J ends, which lost 10 bases and 5 bases, there was a span of 14 bases. Germline-derived CDR1 and CDR2 are SEHNR and FQNEAQ (reference sequence). The CDR3 is 12 residues long. CDR3 nucleotides: TGTGCCACCTCAAACGAGGTGGAGACCCAGTACTTC. The encoded protein is CATSNEVETQYF. The whole variable domain, remainder taken from reference TRBV7-9 and TRBJ2-5, is DTGVSQNPRHKITKRGQNVTFRCDPISEHNRLYWYRQTLGQGPEFLTYFQNEAQLEKSRLLSDRFSAERPKGSFSTLEIQRTEQGDSAMYLCATSNEVETQYFGPGTRLLVL.

V gene TRBV4-3 combines with J gene TRBJ2-3; TRBD1 aligns across 8 bases. With V trimmed by 2 bases and J by 3 bases, 10 bases remained unmatched. The CDR3 length is 17 residues. The germline CDR1 and CDR2 sequences are LGHNA and YSLEER. CDR3 amino acids: CASSQRFQGAVTDTQYF. The DNA for the CDR3 is TGCGCCAGCAGCCAACGCTTCCAGGGGGCAGTAACAGATACGCAGTATTTT.

This clone has just one count. The chain uses TRBV5-4 and TRBJ2-7, with TRBD1 matching over 10 bases. The CDR3 sequence is 14 residues long. Unmatched junction bases numbered 7, after V lost 4 bases and J lost 6 bases. Looked up from germline, CDR1 is SGHNT and CDR2 is YYREEE (reference sequence). This CDR3 is CASSKDRGVREQYF. The CDR3 DNA follows: TGTGCCAGCAGCAAGGACAGGGGGGTCCGCGAGCAGTACTTC.

With regard to this clone: The junction and the germline gene differ at one end; a read error may be behind it. The chain carries TRBV7-7 and TRBJ2-1, with D maybe TRBD2 (6 bases). CDR1 is SSHAT, CDR2 FNYEAQ, per germline (reference sequence). The CDR3 is 17 amino acids. The CDR3 bases are TGTGCTAGCAGCTTAGTCCCCCTAGCGAGCTCCTACAATGAGCAGTTCTTC. It yields the protein CASSLVPLASSYNEQFF.

This chain uses TRBV7-2 with TRBJ2-7, with D maybe TRBD2 (5 bases). The germline gives CDR1 SGHTA, CDR2 FQGNSA. V lost 0 bases and J lost 7, with 16 bases in between. The CDR3 contains 15 residues. CDR3 loop: CASSLAGVSPGEQYF. CDR3 nucleotides: TGTGCCAGCAGCTTAGCGGGAGTTTCCCCCGGGGAGCAGTACTTC.

This clone was counted ten times or more. The chain links TRBV7-2 to TRBJ1-1; TRBD1 might be the D (5 bases). The CDR3 totals 16 residues. The V end lost 0 bases, the J end lost 4 bases, and 15 bases lay between the germline ends. The germline CDR1 and CDR2 sequences are SGHTA and FQGNSA. CDR3 DNA sequence: TGTGCCAGCAGCTTAGCGTTTTGGGGACTTAGCACTGAAGCTTTCTTT. It encodes CASSLAFWGLSTEAFF.

The chain employs TRBV9 and TRBJ1-5; maybe TRBD1 (5 bases). The CDR3 totals 15 residues. Looked up from germline, CDR1 is SGDLS and CDR2 is YYNGEE. Deletions cut 3 bases from V and 3 bases from J, with 13 bases between. The CDR3 loop reads CASSAQGLDNQPQHF. For the CDR3, the DNA is TGTGCCAGCAGCGCTCAGGGACTCGACAATCAGCCCCAGCATTTT.

This clone was observed many times. The DNA for the CDR3 is TGTGCCAGCAGGGCCGGTGGGATCGCGCGGGAAAAACTGTTTTTT. Translating it yields CASRAGGIAREKLFF. J is TRBJ1-4 and V is TRBV27; D ambiguous. The germline V gene has CDR1 MNHEY and CDR2 SMNVEV (reference sequence). The V end lost 6 bases, the J end lost 8 bases, and 19 bases lay between the germline ends. CDR3 size: 15 residues.

This clone was detected only once. The chain uses TRBV4-3 and TRBJ1-4; D is unclear. CDR1 and CDR2 from the germline V gene are LGHNA and YSLEER. This CDR3 spans 15 amino acids. Trimming stripped 0 bases from V and 4 bases from J, with 9 bases between. The CDR3 DNA reads TGCGCCAGCAGCCAAGACGAAGGTTATAATGAAAAACTGTTTTTT. Its protein is CASSQDEGYNEKLFF.

This rearrangement joins TRBV5-6 to TRBJ1-2, with 8 nucleotides matching TRBD1. This CDR3 has 16 residues. Trimming removed 1 base from V and 8 bases from J; junction bases left unmatched: 13. Germline CDR1 reads SGHDT; CDR2 reads YYEEEE. For the CDR3, the DNA is TGTGCCAGCAGCTTGAGAGAGTTACAGGGGGTCCGGGGCTACACCTTC. This gives the protein CASSLRELQGVRGYTF.

V gene TRBV10-3 combines with J gene TRBJ2-1; D gene ambiguous. Looked up from germline, CDR1 is ENHRY and CDR2 is SYGVKD. The V end was cut by 3 bases, the J end by 6 bases, with 9 bases between. The CDR3 is 13 residues long. CDR3 loop: CAISDGMSNEQFF. CDR3 bases: TGTGCCATCAGTGATGGTATGAGCAATGAGCAGTTCTTC.

This clone came up a few times. The chain uses TRBV11-3 and TRBJ2-1; 7 nucleotides line up with TRBD2. J was trimmed by 9 bases and V by 3 bases; bases with no gene match: 5. The CDR3 is 13 amino acids. The germline gives CDR1 SGHNT, CDR2 YENEEA. The DNA for the CDR3 is TGTGCCAGCAGCTTTAGGGAGGGTTTTGAGCAGTTCTTC. Translating it yields CASSFREGFEQFF.